These 27 T cell receptor beta chains were sequenced from one sample in a study of T cells in Graves' hyperthyroidism and ophthalmopathy. Amplification targeted TCR beta CDR3 regions from RNA transcripts. First-round RT-PCR of the TCR CDR3 relied on the HTBI primer set. TCRdb processed the multiplex PCR reads anew with MiXCR; each CDR3 protein has one entry. This table has fewer than 450,000 distinct CDR3 sequences, about 18% appearing once. Sequenced material: blood. The receptors were gathered from a woman in her twenties or thirties with Graves' hyperthyroidism that later progressed to Graves' ophthalmopathy.

In this sample, this clonotype turned up many times. This sequence joins TRBV15 and TRBJ1-3; weak D call: TRBD1 (5 bases). This CDR3 is 16 amino acids long. In germline, CDR1 is LNHNV, CDR2 YYDKDF (reference sequence). Trimming took 2 bases from V and 0 from J, leaving 11 bases between them. CDR3 loop: CATSRPGTYSGNTIYF. CDR3 DNA sequence: TGTGCCACCAGCAGACCCGGGACCTACTCTGGAAACACCATATATTTT.

This clonotype has just a few counts. This chain joins TRBV5-6 and TRBJ1-2, with 7 bases lining up with TRBD1. Germline V gene sequence: CDR1 SGHDT, CDR2 YYEEEE. CDR3 size: 14 residues. The V gene end was trimmed by 3 bases and the J gene end by 5 bases; junction bases not matched to a gene: 7. The CDR3 DNA reads TGTGCCAGCAGCTGGTGGGGACAGAGATATGGCTACACCTTC. Its translation: CASSWWGQRYGYTF.

The rearrangement uses TRBV20-1 and TRBJ1-6; D gene unclear. The CDR3 covers 17 residues. Germline CDR1 and CDR2: DFQATT and SNEGSKA (reference sequence). Trimming stripped 0 bases from V and 0 bases from J, with 12 bases between. The CDR3 spells CSARDLYRSSYNSPLHF. The CDR3 region has the DNA TGCAGTGCTAGAGATCTCTATAGGAGCTCCTATAATTCACCCCTCCACTTT.

There are many counts of this clonotype. The chain links TRBV20-1 to TRBJ1-5, with D unresolved. Trimming left V 4 bases short and J 0 bases short, with 19 bases between. The CDR3 spans 17 residues. Germline lookup yields CDR1 DFQATT and CDR2 SNEGSKA (reference sequence). DNA for the CDR3: TGCAGTGCTATAGCCGGTAAATACCTTTTTAGCAATCAGCCCCAGCATTTT. Its translation is CSAIAGKYLFSNQPQHF.

The rearrangement uses TRBV7-9 and TRBJ2-3; D gene uncertain. V dropped 8 bases and J dropped 4 bases, with 10 bases sitting between them. The CDR3 is 12 residues long. Germline V gene lookup returns CDR1 SEHNR and CDR2 FQNEAQ (reference sequence). As DNA, the CDR3 is TGTGCCAGCGCCCAGGCCCCAGATACGCAGTATTTT. Protein product: CASAQAPDTQYF.

The chain joins TRBV10-3 to TRBJ2-7; perhaps D is TRBD1 or TRBD2 (5 bases each). This CDR3 has 13 residues. Trimming pared 7 bases from V and 2 bases from J, leaving 12 bases between. Germline V gene sequence: CDR1 ENHRY, CDR2 SYGVKD. The CDR3 loop is CAITGDGTYEQYF. The CDR3 DNA reads TGTGCCATCACCGGGGACGGCACCTACGAGCAGTACTTC.

This clonotype was seen many times. V usage is TRBV7-8 and J usage is TRBJ2-5, with D tentatively TRBD2 (5 bases). V dropped 5 bases and J dropped 5 bases, with 15 bases sitting between them. From germline, CDR1 is SGHVS and CDR2 FQNEAQ. This CDR3 comprises 14 residues. CDR3 DNA: TGTGCCAGCAGCCCCCGGCCCGGGGAGGAGACCCAGTACTTC. This translates into CASSPRPGEETQYF.

This clonotype occurred many times. The V call is TRBV5-1, the J call TRBJ2-1; 7 bases align to TRBD1. The trim removed 0 bases at V and 1 base at J, leaving 7 bases unmatched. This CDR3 spans 17 amino acids. Germline assignment: CDR1 SGHRS and CDR2 YFSETQ. CDR3 sequence: CASSLEGTGVSYNEQFF. CDR3 DNA sequence: TGCGCCAGCAGCTTGGAGGGTACAGGGGTGTCCTACAATGAGCAGTTCTTC.

There are a few counts of this clonotype. A clone one base away is much larger, so this may be a read error. The CDR3 DNA is TGTGCCAGCAGTTTATCAGGGGTCCCTGAAGCTTTCTTT. This translates into CASSLSGVPEAFF. The V and J genes are TRBV6-5 and TRBJ1-1, with D tentatively TRBD1 (6 bases). The V end lost 4 bases, the J end lost 6 bases, and 12 bases lay between the germline ends. This CDR3 is built from 13 residues. Germline V gene sequence: CDR1 MNHEY, CDR2 SVGAGI.

In this sample, this clonotype turned up many times. The chain is built from TRBV11-2 and TRBJ1-1; TRBD1 matches 7 bases. V shed 11 bases and J 3 bases; nucleotides not matched to a gene: 6. CDR1 SGHAT and CDR2 FQNNGV come from the germline V gene. The CDR3 contains 12 residues. CDR3 protein: CAATGLDTEAFF. The DNA of the CDR3 is TGTGCCGCGACAGGGCTGGACACTGAAGCTTTCTTT.

This clonotype was found many times. The chain has TRBV24-1 and TRBJ2-2; no reliable D call. CDR1 is KGHDR, CDR2 SFDVKD, per germline. The CDR3 extends over 16 amino acids. Trimming pared 4 bases from V and 5 bases from J, leaving 16 bases between. In DNA form, the CDR3 reads TGTGCCACCAGTGACGGCCTAATAGGGAAGACCGGGGAGCTGTTTTTT. It translates to CATSDGLIGKTGELFF.

This clonotype was seen ten or more times. The V and J genes are TRBV12-3 or TRBV12-4 and TRBJ1-3; the match to TRBD1 covers 7 bases. This CDR3 is built from 14 residues. V was clipped by 3 bases and J by 4 bases; unmatched bases: 3. Here the CDR3 reads CASSFAGQGNTIYF. As DNA, the CDR3 is TGTGCCAGCAGTTTTGCGGGACAGGGAAACACCATATATTTT.

This clonotype was recorded at least ten times. The chain links TRBV24-1 to TRBJ2-1; D is possibly TRBD1 (6 bases). Trimming took off 6 bases at V and 4 bases at J, with 12 bases between the two ends. CDR3 length equals 14 residues. Germline CDR1 KGHDR, CDR2 SFDVKD. Here the CDR3 reads CATSSEGHYNEQFF. The CDR3 nucleotides read TGTGCCACCAGTTCCGAGGGACATTACAATGAGCAGTTCTTC.

About this clonotype itself: Since a much larger clone is just one base distant, this may be a read error. This chain uses TRBV3-1 with TRBJ2-7; no reliable D call. Germline loops: CDR1 LGHDT, CDR2 YNNKEL (reference sequence). V gave up 4 bases and J gave up 5 bases, with 6 bases separating them. The CDR3 contains 11 residues. CDR3 amino acids: CASSPTHEQYF. CDR3 coding DNA: TGTGCCAGCAGCCCAACCCACGAGCAGTACTTC.

Turning to this clonotype: A read error may be the cause here, since a much bigger clone is one base away. The J gene is TRBJ2-3, the V gene TRBV28; D possibly uses TRBD1 or TRBD2 (5 bases each). The germline V gene has CDR1 MDHEN and CDR2 SYDVKM. This CDR3 contains 13 residues. Deletions cut 7 bases from V and 9 bases from J, with 17 bases between. CDR3 DNA sequence: TGTGCCAGCAAGGACGGGACGGAAGGGACGCAGTATTTT. It specifies CASKDGTEGTQYF.

This clonotype was counted many times. The V and J genes are TRBV6-2 or TRBV6-3 and TRBJ2-1, with no clear D. V was shortened by 5 bases and J by 7 bases, with 15 bases between the two germline ends. Germline V gene data show CDR1 as MNHEY and CDR2 as SVGEGT. The CDR3 extends over 14 amino acids. For the CDR3, the DNA is TGTGCCAGCAGTCGGACCCACGCACAGAATGAGCAGTTCTTC. Its protein is CASSRTHAQNEQFF.

This rearrangement joins TRBV30 to TRBJ1-1; the match to TRBD1 covers 9 bases. Germline values: CDR1 GTSNPN, CDR2 SVGIG (reference sequence). V lost 0 bases and J lost 2; bases outside the gene matches: 1. There are 14 residues in the CDR3. The chain's CDR3 is CAWSVTGGNTEAFF. The CDR3 nucleotides read TGTGCCTGGAGTGTAACAGGGGGCAACACTGAAGCTTTCTTT.

There are many counts of this clonotype. The V gene is TRBV7-9, the J gene TRBJ2-3; D may correspond to TRBD1 or TRBD2 (5 bases each). This CDR3 region has 15 residues. V lost 4 bases to trimming and J lost 4 bases, with 15 bases between them. Germline lookup yields CDR1 SEHNR and CDR2 FQNEAQ (reference sequence). In DNA form, the CDR3 reads TGTGCCAGCAGCTACCGGGACCTCCCCCCAGATACGCAGTATTTT. Protein sequence: CASSYRDLPPDTQYF.

This clonotype was detected ten times or more. V usage is TRBV27 and J usage is TRBJ1-1, with unresolved D. The CDR3 spans 14 residues. V was cut by 0 bases and J by 4 bases, with 9 bases left in between. Germline CDR1 is MNHEY and CDR2 is SMNVEV (reference sequence). DNA for the CDR3: TGTGCCAGCAGTTTATCCGGCGGAAGCACTGAAGCTTTCTTT. It translates to CASSLSGGSTEAFF.

This clonotype was observed at least ten times. The chain links TRBV10-3 to TRBJ2-5; D is unclear. V was cut by 3 bases and J by 7 bases, with 6 bases left in between. The CDR3 has 11 amino acids. Germline CDR1 ENHRY, CDR2 SYGVKD. As DNA, the CDR3 is TGTGCCATCAGTGACCAAAGGACCCAGTACTTC. Its protein product is CAISDQRTQYF.

A few counts support this clonotype. The chain carries TRBV29-1 and TRBJ1-3; the D gene is possibly TRBD1 (5 bases). The CDR3 contains 14 residues. CDR1 SQVTM and CDR2 ANQGSEA come from the germline V gene. V lost 6 bases, J lost 0 bases, and 12 bases lay in between. In nucleotides, the CDR3 is TGCAGCGTCGCACAGGACCTCTCTGGAAACACCATATATTTT. Its translation is CSVAQDLSGNTIYF.

This clonotype was picked up many times. This chain connects TRBV20-1 to TRBJ2-5; 7 positions match TRBD2. In germline, CDR1 is DFQATT, CDR2 SNEGSKA (reference sequence). V was pared by 0 bases and J by 5 bases, with 12 bases of the junction left unmatched. The CDR3 has 16 amino acids. The CDR3 DNA follows: TGCAGTGCTAGAGATCTCTGGGCGGGAGAGTTGGAGACCCAGTACTTC. Protein: CSARDLWAGELETQYF.

This chain joins TRBV28 and TRBJ2-3, with TRBD1 identical over 9 bases. V shed 5 bases and J 8 bases; nucleotides not matched to a gene: 14. In germline, CDR1 is MDHEN, CDR2 SYDVKM. This CDR3 spans 16 amino acids. The CDR3 spells CASSPGGQGLMGTQYF. CDR3 DNA: TGTGCCAGCAGTCCCGGAGGACAGGGGCTGATGGGTACGCAGTATTTT.

This clonotype was counted a few times. The genes are TRBV10-2 and TRBJ2-2; D might be TRBD1 or TRBD2, each matching 6 bases. Trimming pared 10 bases from V and 4 bases from J, leaving 19 bases between. CDR3 length equals 15 residues. Germline V gives CDR1 WSHSY, CDR2 SAAADI. The CDR3 region has the DNA TGCGCCACCTCCCCCAGGGGAGGTGGCACCGGGGAGCTGTTTTTT. As protein: CATSPRGGGTGELFF.

The J gene is TRBJ1-1, the V gene TRBV5-1; TRBD1 aligns across 7 bases. Trimming at V came to 0 bases and at J to 1 base, leaving 6 bases not matched to a gene. The CDR3 totals 16 residues. In germline, CDR1 is SGHRS, CDR2 YFSETQ. The CDR3 is CASSLEGGPSNTEAFF. In DNA, the CDR3 is TGCGCCAGCAGCTTGGAAGGGGGCCCGTCGAACACTGAAGCTTTCTTT. Supplemented by reference TRBV5-1 and TRBJ1-1, the full variable domain reads KAGVTQTPRYLIKTRGQQVTLSCSPISGHRSVSWYQQTPGQGLQFLFEYFSETQRNKGNFPGRFSGRQFSNSRSEMNVSTLELGDSALYLCASSLEGGPSNTEAFFGQGTRLTVV.

CDR3 coding DNA: TGTGCCAGCAGCGCTCAGCGGGGGAACGACTACGAGCAGTACTTC. This sequence encodes CASSAQRGNDYEQYF. The chain recombines TRBV4-2 with TRBJ2-7; TRBD2 matches 8 bases. The CDR3 runs to 15 residues. The germline V gene has CDR1 LGHNA and CDR2 YNFKEQ. The V segment lost 5 bases and the J segment 3 bases; nucleotides outside the gene matches: 9.

This chain connects TRBV6-5 to TRBJ2-3; TRBD2 aligns across 12 bases. Trimming removed 0 bases from V and 6 bases from J; junction bases left unmatched: 7. The CDR3 extends over 17 amino acids. Germline values: CDR1 MNHEY, CDR2 SVGAGI. The CDR3 loop reads CASSYSKTSGRTDTQYF. DNA for the CDR3: TGTGCCAGCAGTTACTCGAAAACTAGCGGGAGGACCGATACGCAGTATTTT.